This TCR beta chain was recovered during a study of response to subunit inactivated influenza vaccine. The CDR3 contains 15 residues. V gave up 1 base and J gave up 4 bases; unmatched junction bases: 6. Per germline, CDR1 MNHEY and CDR2 SVGEGT. Using its own MiXCR run on the RT-PCR reads, TCRdb lists one record per CDR3 protein. Among 610,000 or so distinct CDR3 sequences listed, 14% were seen once. Study-level results: Authors suggested each seasonal flu vaccination may recruit only limited numbers of new T cells.

The sample holds a few counts of this clonotype. What it binds is not known. The receptor comes from a man aged 45-60 years who received an inactivated influenza vaccine. The chain carries TRBV6-2 or TRBV6-3 and TRBJ1-1; TRBD1 agrees at 7 bases. Here the sequenced sample was PBMCs from blood, taken 11 to 12 days after vaccination. Here the CDR3 reads CASSYYEGASTEAFF. The CDR3 DNA follows: TGTGCCAGCAGTTACTACGAGGGGGCAAGCACTGAAGCTTTCTTT.